This entry features one TCR beta chain sequence. This clonotype was seen a handful of times. This clone's antigen is unknown. No clone much larger than this one lies a single base away; base qualities are absent. CDR1 DFQATT and CDR2 SNEGSKA were looked up in the germline V gene (reference sequence). The CDR3 goes from the cysteine to the phenylalanine over 14 residues. Only the CDR3 portion is preserved as DNA: 42 bases, with reading frame beginning at the first base. V is pared back by 3 bases and J by 3 bases, with 14 bases lying between the germline termini. This sample stems from a study of blood T cells in healthy people across ages (dated by TCRdb to about 2015). Notes on the research overall: In model experiments, template switching captured roughly one uniquely barcoded TCR beta cDNA molecule for every two T cells. Age-related changes in TCR beta repertoire diversity were measured in the study by deep sequencing normalized with unique cDNA molecular identifiers. Donors were grouped into four age groups: young (average roughly 15 years), middle-aged (39), aged (around 60) and long-lived (just over 80). To avoid experimental bias, donors of different ages were spread randomly across the sequencing lanes. For two donors (one aged 18 to 29 and one aged 80 or older), the study analyzed two additional independent replicas of 1 million unique cDNA reads from the same blood draw. The study at large found these results: Because the CMV infection status of the donors was unknown, age-related changes in expanded clonotypes may potentially have been confounded. Bulk unsorted PBMC profiling prevented conclusive comparison of naive and antigen-experienced compartments. Total diversity estimates from one million sequenced T cells were considered lower bounds and underestimates. The long-lived group showed more naive CD4+ T cells, fewer expanded clones and increased TCR diversity than the aged group, suggesting age selection. The percentage of naive T cells measured by flow cytometry correlated strongly with observed TCR beta diversity. Observed TCR beta diversity per million T cells fell roughly linearly with age, and a significant reduction was already apparent by age approximately 40.

Library generation was performed with 5' RACE. The data were produced on an Illumina HiSeq 2500. The second PCR ran for roughly 6 to 11 cycles and used a J-beta primer mix along with a sample-barcoded 5' primer. Each TCR beta cDNA molecule received a unique molecular identifier from a template-switch 5' adaptor carrying 12 random nucleotides. Each sample yielded at least 2.5 million CDR3-containing paired-end reads. First-strand cDNA synthesis was performed from all RNA using the Mint cDNA synthesis kit, with priming by a TRBC-specific oligonucleotide. After uracil-DNA glycosylase treatment, a first 18-cycle PCR used universal primers M1SS and BC2_uni_R on all cDNA. Regarding the original processing steps: For normalization, 1 million high-quality reads, each with a distinct molecular identifier, were randomly selected from each sample. Instead of being binned into consensus sequences, reads that shared molecular identifiers were thrown out. CDR3 identification, clonotype clustering and error correction used MiTCR with a Q25 quality threshold and the strictest error-elimination algorithm. A nonparametric unseen species model using Euler transformation provided a lower-bound estimate of total TCR beta diversity. Starting from the raw public reads, TCRdb applied fastp trimming at Q25, assembled clones with MiXCR and retained in-frame beta chains. Here each entry gathers all rows of one CDR3 protein and keeps the most common genes and DNA. Clone size and V and J calls follow TCRdb, not the original study. The sample table lists around 1,100,000 distinct CDR3 sequences, roughly two fifths of them with a count of one. The top ten clonotypes cover roughly 13% of the sample.

The approximately 40 donors, aged about 6 to 100 years, were systemically healthy Caucasian individuals from Russia. Each donor gave roughly 9.5 milliliters of peripheral blood, collected into EDTA-treated Vacutainer tubes. Ficoll-Paque density-gradient centrifugation was used to isolate PBMCs, with at least 7 million obtained per sample. Trizol reagent was used to extract total RNA from the PBMCs, yielding at least 5.5 micrograms per sample. For every donor, an aliquot of PBMCs went through flow cytometry to measure the percentages of naive CD45RAhigh/CD27high T cells. The chain was built from TRBV20-1 and TRBJ2-5; the D assignment is uncertain and may be TRBD1 or TRBD2, with 5 bases supporting each. The receptor's source is a man younger than 30 in good health. Sample: blood. Here is the DNA: TGCAGTGCTAGCCCCCTTGGGACCAAAGAGACCCAGTACTTC. The translation is CSASPLGTKETQYF.